This T cell receptor beta chain appears in the sequencing data of a study of T-cell memory formation after mild COVID-19. Study-wide results and limits: Nothing showed for sure that second-wave clones peaking on day 37 were SARS-CoV-2 specific. CD4+ contracting clones were found mainly in CM and EM, and CD8+ ones in EMRA.

A 5'RACE reaction primed in the constant segment made cDNA libraries of TCR alpha and TCR beta, and these carried sample barcodes and UMIs. MiXCR was run by TCRdb on the 5' RACE reads, yielding one entry per CDR3 protein. The sample contains more than 75,000 distinct CDR3 sequences, more than 20% of which appear only once. V was cut by 0 bases and J by 5 bases, with 14 bases left in between. The CDR3 sequence is 15 residues long. The germline V gene encodes CDR1 MNHEY and CDR2 SMNVEV (reference sequence). The table lists this clonotype with a few counts. Its antigen is not identified. This clonotype originated in a man younger than 35 who had mild COVID-19 (a few samples of this study predate the infection). Cell type and time point are not known. The V and J genes are TRBV27 and TRBJ2-7; weak D call: TRBD2 (6 bases). The sequenced material came from PBMCs or a T cell subset sorted from them (not recorded which). CDR3 region: CASSLSMDYLHEQYF. CDR3 in DNA: TGTGCCAGCAGTTTATCGATGGACTACCTTCACGAGCAGTACTTC.